This TCR beta chain was captured in a study of T cell repertoires in cytomegalovirus infection. Study-level information: CMV epitopes that were recently identified and HLA-C-restricted were used alongside well-studied HLA-B-restricted ones. Evidence of both CMV infection and a matching HLA type came from public TCR beta signatures.

With regard to this clonotype: The antigen is unknown.

TCRdb called the reads again in MiXCR, with one record for every CDR3 protein. The data contain 150,000 or so distinct CDR3 sequences, roughly 20% of them seen just once; the ten biggest clones take up around a quarter. Germline CDR1 is SGHTA and CDR2 is FQGNSA. V trimming: 1 base; J trimming: 7 bases; junction bases outside the gene matches: 15. The CDR3 extends over 17 amino acids. Overall study results and limits: Using cumulative public TCR beta family frequency, the authors identified those who carried CMV together with the relevant HLA.

This TCR came from a human donor in good health (CMV status not recorded). Some clones in this sample may be carry-over from other donors' samples. This chain connects TRBV7-2 to TRBJ2-7; the match to TRBD1 covers 8 bases. The sequences come from CD8+ T cells from cultured PBMCs, collected from culture after CMV antigen stimulation. The CDR3 sequence: CASSLEFRGQREKEQYF. In nucleotides, the CDR3 is TGTGCCAGCAGCTTAGAGTTCAGGGGGCAAAGGGAAAAAGAGCAGTACTTC.